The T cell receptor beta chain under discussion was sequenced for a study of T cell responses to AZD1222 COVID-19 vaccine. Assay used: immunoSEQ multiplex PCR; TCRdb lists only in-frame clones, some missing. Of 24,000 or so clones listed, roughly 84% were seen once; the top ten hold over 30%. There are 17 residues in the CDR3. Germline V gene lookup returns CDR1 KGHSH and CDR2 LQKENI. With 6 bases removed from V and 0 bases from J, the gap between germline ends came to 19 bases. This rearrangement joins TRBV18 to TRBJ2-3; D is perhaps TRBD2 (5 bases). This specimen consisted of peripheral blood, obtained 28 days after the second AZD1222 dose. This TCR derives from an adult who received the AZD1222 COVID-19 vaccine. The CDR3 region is CASSSGGPSLSTDTQYF. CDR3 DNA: TGTGCCAGCTCTAGTGGCGGGCCTTCTCTAAGCACAGATACGCAGTATTTT.